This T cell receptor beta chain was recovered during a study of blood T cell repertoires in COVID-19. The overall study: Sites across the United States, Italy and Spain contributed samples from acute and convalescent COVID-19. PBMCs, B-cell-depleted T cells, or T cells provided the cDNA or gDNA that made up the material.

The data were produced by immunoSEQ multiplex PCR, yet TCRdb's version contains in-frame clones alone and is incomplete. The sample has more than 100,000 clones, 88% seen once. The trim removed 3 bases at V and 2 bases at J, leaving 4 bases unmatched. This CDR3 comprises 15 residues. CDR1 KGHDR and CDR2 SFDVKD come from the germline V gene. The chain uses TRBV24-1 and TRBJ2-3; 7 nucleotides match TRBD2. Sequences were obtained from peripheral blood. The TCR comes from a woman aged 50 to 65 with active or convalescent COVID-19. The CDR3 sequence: CATSDRLADTDTQYF. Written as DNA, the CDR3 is TGTGCCACCAGTGATAGGCTAGCGGACACAGATACGCAGTATTTT.